This TCR beta chain was obtained from a study of blood T cell repertoires in COVID-19. The overall study: Sites in the United States, Italy and Spain provided acute and convalescent COVID-19 samples. PBMCs, B-cell-depleted T cells, or T cells were the source of the cDNA or gDNA that made up the material.

The CDR3 is 12 amino acids. V was trimmed by 2 bases and J by 10 bases, leaving 8 bases between them. CDR1 and CDR2 from the germline V gene are MGHDK and SYGVNS. Source study methods: Reference gene primer amplification gave estimated nucleated cell counts. Sequencing used immunoSEQ multiplex PCR; TCRdb keeps in-frame clones, though not all of them. That table supplies the V and J calls and clone size; D and trimming were determined from the DNA. The sample includes 50,000 to 65,000 clones, approximately 85% seen only once; the top ten take roughly 3.5%. The rearrangement links TRBV25-1 to TRBJ1-4, with no clear D. The receptor comes from a middle-aged man with active COVID-19. Input material: peripheral blood. This CDR3 reads CASSERGGKLFF. Here the CDR3 DNA reads TGTGCCAGCAGTGAACGGGGTGGAAAACTGTTTTTT.